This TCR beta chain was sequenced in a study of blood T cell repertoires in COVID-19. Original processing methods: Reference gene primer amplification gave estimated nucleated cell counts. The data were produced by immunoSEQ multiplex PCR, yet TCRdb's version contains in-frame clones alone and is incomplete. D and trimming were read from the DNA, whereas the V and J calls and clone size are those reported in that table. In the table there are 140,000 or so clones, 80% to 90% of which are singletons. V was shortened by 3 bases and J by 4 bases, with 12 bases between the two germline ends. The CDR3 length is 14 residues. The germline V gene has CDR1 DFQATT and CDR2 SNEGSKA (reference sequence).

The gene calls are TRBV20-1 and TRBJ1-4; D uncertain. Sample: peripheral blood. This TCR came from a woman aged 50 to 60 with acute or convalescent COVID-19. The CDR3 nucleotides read TGCAGTGCTAGTCGGGGTTGGGGTAATGAAAAACTGTTTTTT. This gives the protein CSASRGWGNEKLFF.